This T cell receptor beta chain was identified during a study of cytomegalovirus exposure and HLA in healthy donors. J lost 11 bases, V lost 6 bases, and 18 bases had no gene match. This CDR3 region has 15 residues. The V gene's germline CDR1 is MNHEY and CDR2 SMNVEV (reference sequence). Broader study findings: Follow-up analysis later connected one missense variant in DCLRE1C with trimming of TCR beta V- and J-genes. Common viral pathogens were later found to be apparently linked to several of the most significant clusters. DRB1 showed the most TCR associations and HLA-C the fewest in a later analysis, as rates varied by HLA locus.

The study ran its PCR with 60 Vbeta and 13 Jbeta primers. Profiling relied on immunoSEQ multiplex PCR, and the TCRdb table lists in-frame clones only, not all of them. This table holds 80,000 or so clones, more than 65% found once. A note on this clone: Its specificity is unknown.

Specimen: PBMCs. V usage is TRBV27 and J usage is TRBJ2-5, with 7 bases identical to TRBD1. The receptor was derived from a woman in her 40s in good health and CMV-seropositive. The CDR3 spells CASSRRGTDNYVQYF. CDR3 coding DNA: TGTGCCAGCAGCCGAAGAGGGACAGACAACTACGTGCAGTACTTC.